This entry features one T cell receptor beta chain sequence. The data are from a study of blood T cell repertoires in COVID-19. V shed 4 bases and J shed 0 bases, with 7 bases lying between them. This CDR3 spans 14 amino acids. The germline V gene has CDR1 SNHLY and CDR2 FYNNEI. Profiled with immunoSEQ multiplex PCR; TCRdb holds only in-frame clones, not every one. The data show 80,000 to 130,000 clones, roughly 90% seen once. The gene calls are TRBV2 and TRBJ1-5, with D hard to call. The source is a man aged 55 to 69 with acute or convalescent COVID-19. Source material: peripheral blood. The CDR3 spells CASSGENSNQPQHF. CDR3 bases: TGTGCCAGCAGTGGAGAAAATAGCAATCAGCCCCAGCATTTT.